The 3 T cell receptor beta chains reported below all come from one sample, sequenced in a study of liver allograft versus peripheral blood T cells. Turning to the study itself: Comparative analysis was performed on T cell receptor repertoires from transplanted livers and from recipients' peripheral blood.

TCRdb passed the reads through MiXCR, listing each CDR3 protein once. The sample lists about 13,000 distinct CDR3 sequences; approximately 19% were seen once. These receptors came from a human patient who had a liver transplant. Some T cells may be graft donor cells.

This clonotype was picked up many times. The chain uses TRBV6-5 and TRBJ1-1; 8 nucleotides line up with TRBD1. This CDR3 comprises 16 residues. With 4 bases clipped from V and 1 base from J, the junction kept 8 bases outside the gene matches. Germline CDR1 is MNHEY and CDR2 is SVGAGI. In DNA, the CDR3 is TGTGCCAGCAGTTCTCCAGGGGGCGCGAGGAACACTGAAGCTTTCTTT. Translating it yields CASSSPGGARNTEAFF.

As concerns this clonotype: Possible read error: a much larger clone is one base away. This rearrangement joins TRBV29-1 to TRBJ1-2; no reliable D call. Germline CDR1 and CDR2: SQVTM and ANQGSEA. The V and J ends lost 7 bases and 5 bases respectively, with 14 bases between them. CDR3 length: 12 amino acids. The CDR3 DNA reads TGCAGCGCTGCCCATTCCACTTATGGCTACACCTTC. Translation: CSAAHSTYGYTF.

On this clonotype: With a much larger clone just one base away, this may be a read error. The chain uses TRBV15 and TRBJ2-5; D gene unclear. Germline V gives CDR1 LNHNV, CDR2 YYDKDF (reference sequence). V lost 0 bases, J lost 11 bases, and 22 bases lay in between. This CDR3 spans 16 amino acids. The CDR3 loop reads CATSREFSSPYNEQYF. In nucleotides, the CDR3 is TGTGCCACCAGCAGAGAATTCTCGAGCCCCTACAATGAGCAGTACTTC.